This T cell receptor (beta chain) was documented in a study of cytomegalovirus exposure and HLA in healthy donors. Study overall: About 79% of roughly 400 genotyped donors fell in the Caucasian-associated ancestry cluster. Points from the study as a whole: TCR beta sequences reportedly predicted most subjects' HLA-A and HLA-B alleles accurately.

In the PCR, 60 Vbeta and 13 Jbeta primers were used. Sequenced by immunoSEQ multiplex PCR; TCRdb stores in-frame clones only, minus some. The sample shows about 120,000 clones, roughly 82% of them seen only once. Turning to this clone: Antigen specificity is unknown.

Looked up from germline, CDR1 is SGHRS and CDR2 is YFSETQ. The CDR3 has 16 amino acids. V shed 6 bases and J shed 1 base, with 19 bases lying between them. This chain links TRBV5-1 with TRBJ2-5, with D tentatively TRBD2 (6 bases). Sequenced: PBMCs. The receptor's source is a human donor in good health. The CDR3 loop reads CASTYLLSGPQETQYF. The CDR3 nucleotides are TGCGCCAGCACCTACCTACTTAGCGGCCCCCAAGAGACCCAGTACTTC.